The rows below give T cell receptor beta chains drawn from one sample of a study of blood T cell repertoires in COVID-19. Some clones are missing from TCRdb's copy, which holds only in-frame ones; the method was immunoSEQ multiplex PCR. The sample records 110,000 to 150,000 clones, about nine tenths being singletons. What was sequenced was peripheral blood. These receptors were obtained from a woman at least 80 years old with acute or convalescent COVID-19. Both conserved end residues are trimmed from each CDR3.

V | CDR3
TRBV7-2 | ASSSQGVAGYT
TRBV6-2/TRBV6-3 | ASSRPLGETF
TRBV6-5 | ASNRETYQPQH
TRBV2 | ASIGQGDQPQH
TRBV29-1 | SASLSGGDQPQH
TRBV9 | ASSSDRGGNEKLF
TRBV3-1/TRBV3-2 | ASSQGSIGLYGYT
TRBV6-5 | ASSSERTQY
TRBV9 | ASSVGDTAKAF
TRBV3-1/TRBV3-2 | ASSPGAGYT
TRBV6-4 | ASSDTQRGIYNEQF
TRBV12-3/TRBV12-4 | ASSLGRGRLF
TRBV24-1 | ATSEGPGYEQY
TRBV5-4 | ASRLQTGDYGYT
TRBV28 | ASSLGAGGSYNEQF
TRBV29-1 | SATTGHEKLF
TRBV7-2 | ASSQIYTEAF
TRBV3-1/TRBV3-2 | ASSQIGGSNTEAF
TRBV6-1 | ASSERDTIY
TRBV9 | ASSVGVGEPQH
TRBV13 | ASRPAADRYTDTQY
TRBV18 | ASSPFNSNTEAF
TRBV19 | ASLGTFQPQH
TRBV5-8 | ASSLERGTEAF
TRBV6-2/TRBV6-3 | ASSSSGGIHNEQF
TRBV10-3 | AISGTVNQPQH
TRBV11-2 | ASSLAGQTNTEAF
TRBV6-6 | ASRLTGASTDTQY
TRBV18 | ASSPSGLATTDTQY
TRBV5-8 | ASSLAGQSSGNTIY
TRBV6-2/TRBV6-3 | ASSITLLQGKDGYT
TRBV2 | ASSEARQGYSPLH
TRBV7-2 | ASSLGISYEQY
TRBV20-1 | SARHRYEQY
TRBV30 | AWSLTGVDEKLF
TRBV18 | ASSPGQGNYGYT
TRBV2 | ASSVNSGGAYEQY
TRBV5-1 | ASSFTPAQRGGGDTQY
TRBV6-4 | ASTLGRAKIGTEAF
TRBV18 | ASSPGNPYEQY